This TCR beta chain comes out of a study of OX40 agonist ivuxolimab in advanced cancers. Repertoires were generated with immunoSEQ multiplex PCR, while TCRdb's copy carries only in-frame clones and drops some. The sample has tens of thousands of clones, around nine tenths seen once. Trimming left V 4 bases short and J 6 bases short, with 14 bases between. Germline V gene data show CDR1 as SGHRS and CDR2 as YFSETQ. The CDR3 is made up of 14 amino acids. The V gene is TRBV5-1, the J gene TRBJ2-4, with D possibly called TRBD1 or TRBD2 (6 bases each). The sample here was CD4+ or CD8+ T cells sorted from blood, taken in a trial of the OX40 agonist ivuxolimab. This TCR was recovered from an adult with an advanced solid tumor such as melanoma, head and neck, liver or kidney cancer. The CDR3 region has the DNA TGCGCCAGCAGCCCAGCAGGGGAGGCAAACATTCAGTACTTC. This translates into CASSPAGEANIQYF.